This TCR beta chain stems from a study of shared clonotypes between healthy human individuals (dated by TCRdb to about 2020). Notes on the research overall: The cohort included a few men and two women between 18 and 49 years of age. Libraries were prepared and TCR repertoires were sequenced by different laboratories using diverse techniques, in order to increase sequencing depth and limit assay-specific biases. Blood TCR repertoires of four to six healthy adults were deeply sequenced to estimate repertoire size and the extent of clonotype sharing between individuals. Between about 0.94 and 10 billion PBMCs per donor were obtained by leukapheresis. For each donor, CD4 naive and CD4 memory were each given three plates, CD8 naive was given two plates, and CD8 memory was given one plate.

The donors were healthy, HIV-negative adults with no recently reported acute infections or vaccinations. Only Caucasian adults living in Nashville, Tennessee, USA were represented among the donors. Magnetic negative selection was used to enrich CD4+ T cells, after which naive cells were positively selected on CD45RA and the negative fraction became the memory subset. After blood collection by leukapheresis, PBMCs were isolated using Ficoll-Histopaque density gradient centrifugation and then cryopreserved in the vapor phase of liquid nitrogen. Analytical flow cytometry was used to check the purity and quantity of every magnetically sorted T cell population. Genomic DNA was isolated from each sorted fraction and quantified by UV absorbance on a Nanodrop 2000c. For this clone: Its target antigen remains unknown. No much larger clonotype is one base removed from it; base qualities were not supplied.

V is clipped by 1 base and J by 3 bases, and the sequence between their germline boundaries is 11 bases long. The CDR3 sequence holds 15 residues, the cysteine and phenylalanine included. Here the CDR3 DNA is all that survives: 45 bases in frame from base 1. The germline V gene (reference sequence) provides CDR1 LNHDA and CDR2 SQIVND. The investigation overall reported the following: Sampling was restricted to blood, and TCR repertoires in tissues likely differ from the TCR repertoires found in blood. Based on pairwise subsampling, the degree of clonotype sharing among donors was expected to be affected by sequencing depth. Compared with non-shared clonotypes, clonotypes shared by all four sorted-subset donors had higher generation probabilities. Naive subsets generally had larger estimated clonotype richness than memory subsets did. Sharing across several donors was observed for around 5% of naive CD4, about 4% of naive CD8, 2.3% of memory CD4, and around 0.44% of memory CD8 clonotypes. Because the study included only a small number of donors, the genetic and exposure-history diversity represented was limited. Rarefaction of sorted-subset datasets indicated incomplete sequencing despite the large sequencing depth.

Using the deep immunoSEQ assay, TCR CDR3 regions were amplified from genomic DNA by multiplex PCR. Extracted genomic DNA from each cell subset was spread evenly across all wells of several immunoSEQ 96-well plates, with each plate serving as a replicate. For sorted subsets, each replicate PCR was loaded with 200 ng genomic DNA, equivalent to approximately 27,000 T cell genomes. The purified libraries were quantified using a Qubit 3.0 fluorometer, sized with a Bioanalyzer 2100, and then quantified again using the KAPA Library Quantification kit. Every immunoSEQ 96-well plate was sequenced on a separate single-read 150-cycle Illumina NextSeq 550 flow cell. On the authors' methods: Because the immunoSEQ output included only junctional sequences and no quality scores, the filtering could not be the same as the filtering used for full-length reads. To assign V/J genes and CDR3, sequences were annotated using PyIR, a Python wrapper for IgBLAST v1.9, with IMGT germline references. Reads were removed for weak V/J assignments (E-value above 1e-6), missing CDR3, stop codons, out-of-frame junctions, or ambiguous translated residues. V3J clonotypes were defined by identical inferred V gene, J gene, and CDR3 amino acid sequence. The percentage overlap between two repertoires was calculated by dividing the number of shared unique clonotypes by the size of the smaller repertoire. Repertoire richness was assessed with RTK rarefaction, the Chao1 estimator, and Recon v2.1 estimates of unobserved clonotypes. Generation probabilities for all TCRbeta clonotypes obtained by the gDNA method from several donors were computed using OLGA. Imported from immuneACCESS, the table was reduced by TCRdb to in-frame sequences with V and J called. These copies leave out some clones; in studies compared against another copy, an unresolved V gene accounts for under half, and the cause of the remainder is not known. V and J calls and clone size are given by that table; D and trimming were obtained from the DNA. The sample includes some 1 million clones, with under 80% observed a single time. The biggest ten clones account for about 1.5% of the sample.

Source material: memory CD4+ T cells sorted from blood. What the cell subset or site label conveys for this sample: CD45RA-negative fraction. The receptor was isolated from a man aged 18-30 years in good health. The sequence joins TRBV19 to TRBJ2-3, and possibly TRBD1, on 5 matching bases. The CDR3 region has the sequence CASSIAGSETDTQYF. The nucleotide sequence reads TGTGCCAGTAGTATAGCAGGGTCAGAGACAGATACGCAGTATTTT.